Included here is one T cell receptor beta chain sequence, with context. Its antigen remains unidentified. This entry belongs to a study of T-cell reconstitution after alpha-beta-depleted transplantation in children. Study-level results: Counts and diversity of T cells one year after transplant came mostly from newly produced T cells.

Trimming took 2 bases from V and 6 from J, leaving 7 bases between them. CDR1 and CDR2 from the germline V gene are ENHRY and SYGVKD. This CDR3 has 12 residues. Unique molecular identifiers tagged the TCRbeta library. TCRdb re-derived calls from the PCR reads in MiXCR, one entry per CDR3 protein. The sample carries about 1,000,000 distinct CDR3 sequences, roughly 29% recorded once. Material: PBMCs, mostly from graft donor cells, obtained 360 days after TCRalphabeta/CD19-depleted stem cell transplant. The V and J genes are TRBV10-3 and TRBJ2-5; no clear D. This sequence originates from a boy under three years old who had a stem cell transplant for SCID, so the T cells may come from the graft donor. CDR3 loop: CAISEGVKTQYF. The CDR3 DNA reads as TGTGCCATCAGTGAGGGCGTAAAGACCCAGTACTTC.